This T cell receptor beta chain derives from a study of T cells after posttransplantation cyclophosphamide. Points from the study as a whole: After PTCy, TRB diversity resembled that of CNI/methotrexate controls. Donor CD8+ memory clones often dominated recipient blood repertoires at later times.

This CDR3 has 14 amino acids. Germline values: CDR1 SGHRS, CDR2 YFSETQ. V lost 5 bases and J lost 9, with 15 bases in between. The sample holds many counts of this clone. Its antigen is as yet unknown. Repertoires were generated with immunoSEQ multiplex PCR, while TCRdb's copy carries only in-frame clones and drops some. The sample lists approximately 15,000 clones, none appearing once, the ten largest making up under 30%. Cyclophosphamide on days +3 and +4 followed busulfan-fludarabine conditioning and a marrow graft. Specimen: PBMCs, collected 1162 days after allogeneic stem cell transplant with posttransplant cyclophosphamide. This receptor was identified in a female patient aged 40 to 50 who received an allogeneic stem cell transplant from a related donor, was CMV-positive, and had no GVHD. Some T cells may be transferred from the graft donor. The chain links TRBV5-1 to TRBJ1-6; D not certain. CDR3 sequence (DNA): TGCGCCAGCAGTTCCCGGGAGAACACTTCACCCCTCCACTTT. It codes for CASSSRENTSPLHF. The full variable domain, its missing parts supplied by reference TRBV5-1 and TRBJ1-6, is KAGVTQTPRYLIKTRGQQVTLSCSPISGHRSVSWYQQTPGQGLQFLFEYFSETQRNKGNFPGRFSGRQFSNSRSEMNVSTLELGDSALYLCASSSRENTSPLHFGNGTRLTVT.